A selection of T cell receptor beta chains follows, all from one sample in a study of OX40 agonist ivuxolimab in advanced cancers. Clones were sequenced by immunoSEQ multiplex PCR, and TCRdb holds only the in-frame ones, with some missing. Of about 110,000 clones in the sample, roughly 90% were seen once. The sequenced sample was CD4+ or CD8+ T cells sorted from blood, obtained in a trial of the OX40 agonist ivuxolimab. The receptors were gathered from an adult with an advanced solid tumor such as melanoma, head and neck, liver or kidney cancer. Both conserved end residues are part of each CDR3. Each record gives: J gene, CDR3 length, D gene, V gene, clone size, CDR3 protein, CDR3 DNA. A D gene is named only where the DNA matches it firmly. The size field is filled for only some rows; it gives once, few, many or a size class.

TRBJ2-7,12,-,TRBV4-2,-,CASSFRAGEQYF,TGTGCCAGCAGCTTTAGGGCAGGGGAGCAGTACTTC
TRBJ2-5,16,TRBD2,TRBV12-5,-,CASGLGLAGAQETQYF,TGTGCTAGTGGTTTGGGCTTAGCGGGGGCCCAAGAGACCCAGTACTTC
TRBJ2-5,16,TRBD2,TRBV7-2,-,CASSLQGLAGQETQYF,TGTGCCAGCAGTTTACAGGGACTAGCGGGGCAAGAGACCCAGTACTTC
TRBJ2-1,14,-,TRBV9,-,CASSVATTRSEQFF,TGTGCCAGCAGCGTAGCTACTACCCGCAGTGAGCAGTTCTTC
TRBJ2-7,14,-,TRBV7-9,-,CASSSTPDSYEQYF,TGTGCCAGCAGCTCTACGCCGGACTCCTACGAGCAGTACTTC
TRBJ2-1,15,TRBD1,TRBV27,-,CASSLFRDRVNEQFF,TGTGCCAGCAGTTTATTCCGGGACAGGGTGAATGAGCAGTTCTTC
TRBJ1-5,16,-,TRBV15,-,CATSIWTVYSNQPQHF,TGTGCCACCAGCATTTGGACGGTATATAGCAATCAGCCCCAGCATTTT
TRBJ2-7,20,TRBD2,TRBV19,-,CATYPSGTSGVYLKAHEQYF,TGTGCCACCTATCCTTCCGGGACTAGCGGGGTTTACCTAAAGGCCCACGAGCAGTACTTC
TRBJ1-1,16,TRBD1,TRBV5-5,-,CASSLGQGPRNTEAFF,TGTGCCAGCAGCTTAGGACAGGGTCCCAGGAACACTGAAGCTTTCTTT
TRBJ1-1,15,-,TRBV6-5,once,CATTPAPGLDTEAFF,TGTGCCACCACGCCCGCTCCGGGATTGGACACTGAAGCTTTCTTT
TRBJ1-1,14,-,TRBV7-8,-,CASNPDSLNTEAFF,TGTGCCAGCAACCCGGACAGTTTGAACACTGAAGCTTTCTTT
TRBJ2-2,15,-,TRBV7-3,-,CASSLYGGTTGELFF,TGTGCCAGCAGCTTATACGGGGGGACAACCGGGGAGCTGTTTTTT
TRBJ2-7,14,-,TRBV7-2,-,CASSLDLGGSEQYF,TGTGCCAGCAGCTTAGATCTTGGGGGATCCGAGCAGTACTTC
TRBJ2-3,15,-,TRBV4-3,-,CASSQERHLSDTQYF,TGCGCCAGCAGCCAAGAACGACATTTGAGCGATACGCAGTATTTT
TRBJ1-2,14,-,TRBV27,-,CASSLSLGVGGYTF,TGTGCCAGCAGTTTATCGCTGGGGGTCGGTGGCTACACCTTC
TRBJ2-5,13,-,TRBV7-6,-,CASSSTRGETQYF,TGTGCCAGCAGCTCGACACGCGGAGAGACCCAGTACTTC
TRBJ2-2,16,-,TRBV9,-,CASSVFEGLDTGELFF,TGTGCCAGCAGCGTATTCGAGGGACTGGACACCGGGGAGCTGTTTTTT
TRBJ2-7,11,-,TRBV21-1,-,CASSHRDRGYF,TGTGCCAGCAGCCACCGGGACAGGGGATACTTC
TRBJ1-6,18,TRBD1,TRBV2,-,CASSGTELTSSYNSPLHF,TGTGCCAGCAGCGGGACAGAACTGACGAGCTCCTATAATTCACCCCTCCACTTT
TRBJ1-3,13,-,TRBV7-2,-,CASSLEGGNTIYF,TGTGCCAGCAGCTTAGAGGGTGGAAACACCATATATTTT
TRBJ2-1,12,-,TRBV28,-,CASSFPEGEQFF,TGTGCCAGCAGTTTTCCCGAGGGCGAGCAGTTCTTC
TRBJ2-1,14,-,TRBV7-3,-,CASSLAGRDNEQFF,TGTGCCAGCAGCTTAGCGGGAAGAGACAATGAGCAGTTCTTC
TRBJ1-4,15,-,TRBV4-3,-,CASSQDTVGGEKLFF,TGCGCCAGCAGCCAAGATACCGTGGGAGGCGAAAAACTGTTTTTT
TRBJ2-7,17,TRBD1,TRBV5-1,-,CASSLEGDRGLFYEQYF,TGCGCCAGCAGCTTAGAGGGGGACAGGGGGCTTTTCTACGAGCAGTACTTC
TRBJ2-7,14,TRBD1,TRBV27,-,CASGWGTGLYEQYF,TGTGCCAGCGGGTGGGGGACAGGCCTCTACGAGCAGTACTTC
TRBJ1-1,12,-,TRBV6-1,-,CASSESLDEAFF,TGTGCCAGCAGTGAAAGTCTGGATGAAGCTTTCTTT
TRBJ2-3,16,-,TRBV19,-,CASSISWNTLEDTQYF,TGTGCCAGTAGTATCTCTTGGAACACCCTAGAGGATACGCAGTATTTT
TRBJ2-7,14,-,TRBV10-3,-,CAISEGGAGYEQYF,TGTGCCATCAGTGAGGGGGGGGCTGGCTACGAGCAGTACTTC
TRBJ1-3,13,-,TRBV5-6,-,CASRMGPGNTIYF,TGTGCCAGCCGAATGGGCCCGGGAAACACCATATATTTT
TRBJ2-7,13,-,TRBV19,-,CASSPDSAYEQYF,TGTGCCAGTAGTCCGGACAGTGCCTACGAGCAGTACTTC
TRBJ2-2,15,-,TRBV5-6,-,CASKTGATNTGELFF,TGTGCCAGCAAAACCGGGGCTACGAACACCGGGGAGCTGTTTTTT
TRBJ2-2,16,TRBD2,TRBV5-1,-,CASSLSGRANTGELFF,TGCGCCAGCAGCTTGAGCGGGAGGGCCAACACCGGGGAGCTGTTTTTT
TRBJ2-7,13,-,TRBV9,-,CASRRDGTYEQYF,TGTGCCAGCAGACGGGACGGCACCTACGAGCAGTACTTC
TRBJ2-1,14,-,TRBV7-2,-,CASSLAMTFNEQFF,TGTGCCAGCAGCTTAGCTATGACGTTCAATGAGCAGTTCTTC
TRBJ1-6,13,TRBD1,TRBV29-1,-,CSARGTANSPLHF,TGCAGCGCCCGTGGGACAGCTAATTCACCCCTCCACTTT
TRBJ1-1,12,TRBD1,TRBV6-1,-,CAIQGGITEAFF,TGTGCCATTCAGGGGGGAATTACTGAAGCTTTCTTT
TRBJ1-1,16,-,TRBV7-9,-,CASSLAATALNTEAFF,TGTGCCAGCAGCTTAGCTGCGACAGCGCTGAACACTGAAGCTTTCTTT
TRBJ1-5,15,TRBD1,TRBV7-9,-,CASSLPGTGNQPQHF,TGTGCCAGCAGCCTCCCCGGGACAGGGAATCAGCCCCAGCATTTT
TRBJ2-7,15,TRBD1,TRBV10-3,-,CAISEYRTGGNEQYF,TGTGCCATCAGTGAGTACCGGACAGGGGGCAACGAGCAGTACTTC
TRBJ2-5,14,-,TRBV7-9,-,CASSFSTREETQYF,TGTGCCAGCAGCTTCTCTACGAGGGAAGAGACCCAGTACTTC
TRBJ2-1,13,TRBD1,TRBV7-3,-,CASGRQGDNEQFF,TGTGCCAGCGGAAGACAGGGCGACAATGAGCAGTTCTTC
TRBJ1-5,15,-,TRBV7-2,-,CASRPGGGRNQPQHF,TGTGCCAGCAGACCCGGGGGGGGGAGGAATCAGCCCCAGCATTTT
TRBJ2-1,15,TRBD2,TRBV5-6,-,CASSPTSGGYNEQFF,TGTGCCAGCAGCCCGACTAGCGGGGGTTACAATGAGCAGTTCTTC
TRBJ1-4,15,-,TRBV6-6,-,CATRGTPATNEKLFF,TGTGCCACCCGTGGGACACCTGCAACTAATGAAAAACTGTTTTTT
TRBJ1-4,13,-,TRBV4-2,once,CASSQDRNEKLFF,TGTGCCAGCAGCCAAGACCGTAATGAAAAACTGTTTTTT
TRBJ2-7,15,-,TRBV5-6,once,CASTLRGTGTYEQYF,TGTGCCAGCACTCTCCGGGGGACTGGAACCTACGAGCAGTACTTC
TRBJ1-1,13,-,TRBV30,once,CAWSVRGNTEAFF,TGTGCCTGGAGTGTTCGGGGGAACACTGAAGCTTTCTTT
TRBJ2-5,17,TRBD1,TRBV9,-,CASSVNWDRGWRETQYF,TGTGCCAGCAGCGTAAATTGGGACAGGGGATGGAGGGAGACCCAGTACTTC
TRBJ1-1,13,-,TRBV18,-,CASTGQLNTEAFF,TGTGCCAGCACAGGACAGTTGAACACTGAAGCTTTCTTT
TRBJ1-1,15,TRBD1,TRBV28,once,CASSFSGQGGSEAFF,TGTGCCAGCAGTTTCTCCGGACAGGGAGGATCTGAAGCTTTCTTT
TRBJ1-6,15,TRBD1,TRBV5-4,-,CASSFPGGANSPLHF,TGTGCCAGCAGCTTCCCAGGGGGCGCGAATTCACCCCTCCACTTT
TRBJ1-6,15,-,TRBV25-1,-,CASEHSGTFASPLHF,TGTGCCAGCGAACACTCCGGGACCTTTGCTTCACCCCTCCACTTT
TRBJ1-2,14,TRBD1,TRBV4-3,-,CASSRGTGGYGYTF,TGCGCCAGCAGCCGGGGGACAGGGGGCTATGGCTACACCTTC
TRBJ2-5,12,-,TRBV6-6,-,CASSRTGETQYF,TGTGCCAGCAGCCGGACTGGGGAGACCCAGTACTTC
TRBJ1-5,16,-,TRBV6-1,-,CASSGGTLYSNQPQHF,TGTGCCAGCAGTGGTGGGACACTTTATAGCAATCAGCCCCAGCATTTT
TRBJ2-1,13,-,TRBV7-9,-,CASSPGSYNEQFF,TGTGCCAGCAGTCCCGGGAGCTACAATGAGCAGTTCTTC
TRBJ2-2,15,TRBD1,TRBV5-4,few,CASSTRQGDAGELFF,TGTGCCAGCAGCACAAGACAGGGGGATGCCGGGGAGCTGTTTTTT
TRBJ1-4,18,-,TRBV6-1,-,CASSDGATGLSTNEKLFF,TGTGCCAGCAGTGATGGGGCTACAGGGTTATCAACTAATGAAAAACTGTTTTTT
TRBJ1-5,15,-,TRBV19,few,CASSYRSPSNQPQHF,TGTGCCAGTAGCTACCGCAGCCCTAGCAATCAGCCCCAGCATTTT